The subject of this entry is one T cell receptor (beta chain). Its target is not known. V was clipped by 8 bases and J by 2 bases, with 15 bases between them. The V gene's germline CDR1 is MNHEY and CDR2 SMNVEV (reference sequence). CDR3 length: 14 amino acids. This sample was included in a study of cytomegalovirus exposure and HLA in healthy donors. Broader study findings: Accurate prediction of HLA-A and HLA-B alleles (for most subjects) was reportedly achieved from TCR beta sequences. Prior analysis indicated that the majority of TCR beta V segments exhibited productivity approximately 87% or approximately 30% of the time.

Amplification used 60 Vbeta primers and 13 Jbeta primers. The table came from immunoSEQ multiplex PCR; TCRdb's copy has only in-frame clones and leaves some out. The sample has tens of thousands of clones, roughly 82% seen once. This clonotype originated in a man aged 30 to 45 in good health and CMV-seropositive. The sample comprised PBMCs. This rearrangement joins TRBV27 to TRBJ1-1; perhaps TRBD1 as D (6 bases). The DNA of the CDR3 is TGTGCCAGCCGACGAACAGGGCGTAACACTGAAGCTTTCTTT. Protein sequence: CASRRTGRNTEAFF.